The entry below describes one TCR beta chain. Generated by immunoSEQ multiplex PCR, the TCRdb table keeps only in-frame clones and is missing some. Among about 100,000 clones listed, approximately 95% were seen once. The data derive from a study of OX40 agonist ivuxolimab in advanced cancers. Specimen: CD4+ or CD8+ T cells sorted from blood, collected in a trial of the OX40 agonist ivuxolimab. This clonotype was sampled from an adult with an advanced solid tumor such as melanoma, head and neck, liver or kidney cancer.

CDR3 loop: CASSWGQGGSQPQHF. The CDR3 coding sequence is TGCGCCAGCAGCTGGGGACAGGGGGGGAGTCAGCCCCAGCATTTT. J is TRBJ1-5 and V is TRBV5-1, with TRBD1 matching over 11 bases. J was trimmed by 6 bases and V by 3 bases; bases with no gene match: 5. The CDR3 runs to 15 residues. Per germline, CDR1 SGHRS and CDR2 YFSETQ.